These 30 T cell receptor beta chains originate from one sample sequenced in a study of T cells in Graves' hyperthyroidism and ophthalmopathy. Amplified TCR beta CDR3 regions came from RNA transcripts. Researchers ran a first-round RT-PCR on the TCR CDR3 using the HTBI primer set. Using its own MiXCR run on the multiplex PCR reads, TCRdb lists one record per CDR3 protein. The data contain roughly 800,000 distinct CDR3 sequences, 38% of them singletons. The sequencing sample was made of blood. The receptors were sampled from a man aged 18-30 years with Graves' hyperthyroidism.

V usage is TRBV19 and J usage is TRBJ2-6; D might be TRBD2 (6 bases). The V end lost 7 bases, the J end lost 4 bases, and 17 bases lay between the germline ends. Germline V CDR1 and CDR2: LNHDA, SQIVND (reference sequence). This CDR3 is 16 amino acids long. Here the CDR3 DNA reads TGTGCCAGTATCGCGGACTACAACACCGGGGCCAACGTCCTGACTTTC. Encoded protein: CASIADYNTGANVLTF.

This chain uses TRBV7-2 with TRBJ2-7; 7 bases match TRBD1. Germline V CDR1 and CDR2: SGHTA, FQGNSA. J gave up 2 bases and V 4 bases, and 8 bases lay outside the gene matches. The CDR3 totals 15 residues. CDR3 DNA sequence: TGTGCCAGCAGCTCACCGGGACAGTCCCCCTACGAGCAGTACTTC. This sequence encodes CASSSPGQSPYEQYF.

The sample holds many counts of this clonotype. The chain combines TRBV29-1 with TRBJ2-7; 8 bases align to TRBD1. Germline loops: CDR1 SQVTM, CDR2 ANQGSEA. The junction had 10 bases not matched to a gene; V was cut back by 7 bases and J by 5 bases. CDR3 size: 13 residues. The CDR3: CSASLTGAHEQYF. The DNA for the CDR3 is TGCAGCGCGTCCCTGACAGGGGCCCACGAGCAGTACTTC.

The chain uses TRBV5-1 and TRBJ2-7, with D perhaps TRBD2 (5 bases). The CDR3 covers 14 residues. Germline V lookup: CDR1 SGHRS, CDR2 YFSETQ. Trimming stripped 4 bases from V and 2 bases from J, with 13 bases between. CDR3 region: CASSEGITPYEQYF. CDR3 in DNA: TGCGCCAGCAGCGAGGGTATAACCCCCTACGAGCAGTACTTC.

This clonotype has a count of ten or more. The chain employs TRBV7-3 and TRBJ1-1; D gene uncertain. Trimming removed 5 bases from V and 4 bases from J, with 11 bases in between. Germline-derived CDR1 and CDR2 are SGHTA and FQGTGA. This CDR3 is 13 amino acids long. CDR3 amino acids: CASSHRGSTEAFF. CDR3 bases: TGTGCCAGCAGCCACCGTGGAAGCACTGAAGCTTTCTTT.

This clonotype was detected only a few times. The chain employs TRBV12-3 or TRBV12-4 and TRBJ2-5; tentative D call: TRBD2 (5 bases). V shed 2 bases and J shed 5 bases, with 15 bases lying between them. The CDR3 contains 15 residues. Here the CDR3 DNA reads TGTGCCAGCAGTTTACTTGGGAAGGAGCGGGAGACCCAGTACTTC. It specifies CASSLLGKERETQYF.

CDR3 DNA sequence: TGTGCCAGCAGCACCGGACCCTCTGGGGCCAACGTCCTGACTTTC. Protein sequence: CASSTGPSGANVLTF. The genes are TRBV7-3 and TRBJ2-6, with no clear D. This CDR3 has 15 residues. Trimming took 5 bases from V and 0 from J, leaving 8 bases between them. CDR1 and CDR2 (germline): SGHTA, FQGTGA.

This clonotype was counted only a few times. The chain couples TRBV5-1 to TRBJ2-7; tentatively, D is TRBD2 (5 bases). This CDR3 has 16 residues. Trimming took 0 bases from V and 7 from J, leaving 20 bases between them. CDR1 is SGHRS and CDR2 is YFSETQ in the germline V gene. The CDR3 DNA is TGCGCCAGCAGCTTGGAATACGTAGGTGTTGGGGAGGAGCAGTACTTC. Its protein product is CASSLEYVGVGEEQYF.

This clonotype was counted between two and nine times. The chain is built from TRBV6-1 and TRBJ1-1, with D uncertain. Germline V lookup: CDR1 MNHNS, CDR2 SASEGT. Trimming removed 5 bases from V and 3 bases from J, with 7 bases in between. The CDR3 extends over 12 amino acids. CDR3: CASSFQYTEAFF. The CDR3 DNA sequence: TGTGCCAGCAGTTTCCAGTACACTGAAGCTTTCTTT.

As to this clonotype: A junction end diverges from the germline sequence, so it may reflect a read error. The V call is TRBV9, the J call TRBJ2-7, with D perhaps being TRBD1 or TRBD2 (5 bases each). Germline V lookup: CDR1 SGDLS, CDR2 YYNGEE. The CDR3 consists of 13 residues. The CDR3 sequence: CASSVVGAGELYF. CDR3 nucleotide sequence: TGTGCCAGCAGCGTAGTCGGGGCCGGGGAGCTGTACTTC.

This clonotype was seen at least ten times. This rearrangement joins TRBV12-3 or TRBV12-4 to TRBJ1-5; the D gene is possibly TRBD1 (6 bases). V lost 4 bases to trimming and J lost 2 bases, with 21 bases between them. This CDR3 has 18 amino acids. CDR3 nucleotides: TGTGCCAGCAGTTCCAGGGACATCCTAGGTCGAGGCAATCAGCCCCAGCATTTT. Its protein product is CASSSRDILGRGNQPQHF.

This clonotype was counted ten times or more. This chain uses TRBV29-1 with TRBJ1-1; D is perhaps TRBD1 (6 bases). Germline loops: CDR1 SQVTM, CDR2 ANQGSEA. This CDR3 contains 14 residues. The V end was cut by 6 bases, the J end by 5 bases, with 19 bases between. CDR3 amino acids: CSVRTGTSQTEAFF. The CDR3 nucleotides are TGCAGCGTACGTACCGGGACATCTCAGACTGAAGCTTTCTTT.

In this sample, this clonotype turned up many times. The chain links TRBV5-6 to TRBJ2-7, with D hard to call. The CDR3 spans 11 residues. Germline V gene data show CDR1 as SGHDT and CDR2 as YYEEEE. V lost 3 bases and J lost 5, with 6 bases in between. The CDR3 loop reads CASSYGDEQYF. The CDR3 bases are TGTGCCAGCAGCTACGGCGACGAGCAGTACTTC. Full variable domain (rest looked up from reference TRBV5-6 and TRBJ2-7): DAGVTQSPTHLIKTRGQQVTLRCSPKSGHDTVSWYQQALGQGPQFIFQYYEEEERQRGNFPDRFSGHQFPNYSSELNVNALLLGDSALYLCASSYGDEQYFGPGTRLTVT.

This clonotype was seen ten or more times. The chain couples TRBV7-2 to TRBJ1-5; no definite D call. This CDR3 region has 12 residues. V lost 3 bases and J lost 3, with 3 bases in between. The germline CDR1 and CDR2 sequences are SGHTA and FQGNSA. The DNA for the CDR3 is TGTGCCAGCAGCTTCAACAATCAGCCCCAGCATTTT. This gives the protein CASSFNNQPQHF.

Points on this clonotype: One base away lies a much larger clone, so this may be a sequencing read error. J is TRBJ1-2 and V is TRBV10-3, with D possibly matching TRBD1 (5 bases). This CDR3 contains 13 residues. Deletions cut 3 bases from V and 7 bases from J, with 12 bases between. The germline gives CDR1 ENHRY, CDR2 SYGVKD. The CDR3 DNA reads TGTGCCATCAGTGACAGGGTAGTTGGTGGCTACACCTTC. It encodes CAISDRVVGGYTF.

This clonotype was counted at least ten times. The chain carries TRBV20-1 and TRBJ1-5; D is perhaps TRBD1 (5 bases). CDR1 and CDR2 from the germline V gene are DFQATT and SNEGSKA (reference sequence). The CDR3 runs 13 residues. V lost 4 bases, J lost 7 bases, and 14 bases lay in between. For the CDR3, the DNA is TGCAGTGCTAAGCGGACCGGGACCCAGCCCCAGCATTTT. This translates into CSAKRTGTQPQHF.

This clonotype was recorded many times. V gene TRBV15 combines with J gene TRBJ2-5; tentatively, D is TRBD1 (7 bases). Germline-derived CDR1 and CDR2 are LNHNV and YYDKDF (reference sequence). V gave up 4 bases and J gave up 4 bases, with 13 bases separating them. CDR3 length equals 14 residues. CDR3 amino acids: CATSIQGRRETQYF. The CDR3 DNA reads as TGTGCCACCAGCATACAGGGGAGGCGAGAGACCCAGTACTTC.

The rearrangement uses TRBV19 and TRBJ2-7; no definite D call. V was trimmed by 9 bases and J by 0 bases, leaving 18 bases between them. CDR1 is LNHDA, CDR2 SQIVND, per germline (reference sequence). The CDR3 covers 15 residues. The CDR3 DNA reads as TGTGCCAGCAGCCCACCCCGGACCTTCTCCTACGAGCAGTACTTC. It specifies CASSPPRTFSYEQYF.

The count of this clonotype is one. A much larger clone lies a single base off, so this may be a read error. The chain couples TRBV19 to TRBJ2-7; 9 bases line up with TRBD1. CDR3 size: 14 residues. Germline CDR1 reads LNHDA; CDR2 reads SQIVND (reference sequence). V shed 8 bases, J shed 4 bases, and the junction held 9 bases outside the gene matches. This chain's CDR3 is CASGRQGEGYEQYF. The DNA of the CDR3 is TGTGCCAGTGGCAGACAGGGGGAAGGTTACGAGCAGTACTTC.

To note about this clonotype: Just one base apart from a much larger clone, this may be a read error. The CDR3 spells CSVEDPGTGGGAQYF. CDR3 DNA: TGCAGCGTTGAAGACCCCGGGACAGGGGGCGGGGCCCAGTACTTC. V and J are TRBV29-1 and TRBJ2-5; 12 nucleotides match TRBD1. V shed 0 bases, J shed 9 bases, and the junction held 8 bases outside the gene matches. The CDR3 spans 15 residues. Per the germline V gene, CDR1 is SQVTM and CDR2 is ANQGSEA.

This clonotype showed up just once. A read error may account for a junction end that differs from germline. This chain connects TRBV12-3 or TRBV12-4 to TRBJ1-6; D not certain. This CDR3 has 12 residues. The CDR3 nucleotides read TGTGCCAGCAGTCCCAGTAATTCATCCCTCCACTTT. Its translation: CASSPSNSSLHF.

This clonotype was seen many times. The rearrangement joins TRBV2 to TRBJ1-4; D is undetermined. Germline assignment: CDR1 SNHLY and CDR2 FYNNEI. V was shortened by 3 bases and J by 2 bases, with 10 bases between the two germline ends. The CDR3 totals 15 residues. The CDR3 loop reads CASSEEGSTNEKLFF. CDR3 in DNA: TGTGCCAGCAGTGAGGAGGGAAGCACTAATGAAAAACTGTTTTTT. The entire variable domain, with the rest obtained from reference TRBV2 and TRBJ1-4, is as follows: EPEVTQTPSHQVTQMGQEVILRCVPISNHLYFYWYRQILGQKVEFLVSFYNNEISEKSEIFDDQFSVERPDGSNFTLKIRSTKLEDSAMYFCASSEEGSTNEKLFFGSGTQLSVL.

At least ten counts were recorded for this clonotype. The chain joins TRBV12-3 or TRBV12-4 to TRBJ1-5, with D possibly being TRBD1 (5 bases). V shed 3 bases and J shed 11 bases, with 8 bases lying between them. CDR3 length: 11 amino acids. In DNA, the CDR3 is TGTGCCAGCAGTTTGGGGGGGACCCAGCATTTT. Its protein product is CASSLGGTQHF.

This clonotype was counted a few times. The gene calls are TRBV4-1 and TRBJ2-2, with TRBD2 matching over 7 bases. V was clipped by 4 bases and J by 7 bases; unmatched bases: 12. Germline lookup yields CDR1 MGHRA and CDR2 YSYEKL. This CDR3 has 16 amino acids. CDR3 protein: CASSLLAGRSSGELFF. In nucleotides, the CDR3 is TGCGCCAGCAGCCTCCTTGCCGGGAGGTCAAGCGGGGAGCTGTTTTTT.

V gene TRBV29-1 combines with J gene TRBJ1-1, with 9 positions matching TRBD1. Germline-derived CDR1 and CDR2 are SQVTM and ANQGSEA. The CDR3 is 13 amino acids. V lost 8 bases, J lost 4 bases, and 8 bases stayed unmatched. The DNA of the CDR3 is TGCAGCTTGACAGGGGGTGAAGCCACTGAAGCTTTCTTT. Amino acids: CSLTGGEATEAFF.

This clonotype appeared a few times. V usage is TRBV7-9 and J usage is TRBJ1-6; maybe TRBD1 (6 bases). The CDR3 has 15 residues. Per germline, CDR1 SEHNR and CDR2 FQNEAQ (reference sequence). Trimming cost V 3 bases and J 5 bases, with 11 bases left between them. CDR3 amino acids: CASSFRGGDNSPLHF. The CDR3 coding sequence is TGTGCCAGCAGCTTCAGGGGAGGGGATAATTCACCCCTCCACTTT.

The V and J genes are TRBV29-1 and TRBJ1-1; 8 nucleotides match TRBD1. This CDR3 contains 12 residues. Losses at the gene ends were 7 bases for V and 3 bases for J; bases not matched to a gene: 4. CDR1 and CDR2 (germline): SQVTM, ANQGSEA. The CDR3 DNA reads as TGCAGCGGCTCGACAGGGGACACTGAAGCTTTCTTT. Translation: CSGSTGDTEAFF.

Concerning this clonotype itself: At one boundary the junction diverges from the germline segment, which might be a read error. CDR3 bases: TGTGCCAGCAGTCCCCGGGACGCAAGCTCCTACGAGCAGTACTTC. It codes for CASSPRDASSYEQYF. The chain links TRBV10-3 to TRBJ2-7; D could derive from TRBD1 or TRBD2 (5 bases each). The CDR3 runs 15 residues. Germline V CDR1 and CDR2: ENHRY, SYGVKD.

This clonotype came up a few times. V usage is TRBV6-6 and J usage is TRBJ1-2; a weak D match, TRBD1 (6 bases). Germline lookup yields CDR1 MNHNY and CDR2 SVGAGI (reference sequence). The V end lost 8 bases, the J end lost 8 bases, and 18 bases lay between the germline ends. CDR3 length: 13 amino acids. The CDR3 protein is CASAQDRLAGYTF. CDR3 in DNA: TGTGCCAGCGCCCAAGACAGGCTGGCGGGCTACACCTTC.

The chain combines TRBV2 with TRBJ2-4, with unresolved D. Between the trimmed V and J ends, which lost 6 bases and 0 bases, there was a span of 6 bases. The CDR3 sequence is 13 residues long. Germline CDR1 is SNHLY and CDR2 is FYNNEI. Here the CDR3 DNA reads TGTGCCAGCAGGCCAACAGCCAAAAACATTCAGTACTTC. This codes for CASRPTAKNIQYF.